This T cell receptor (beta chain) was found in a study of human thymus T cells. Obtained as resections during corrective heart surgery, the thymus tissue was then studied. TCRdb's copy holds only in-frame clones and misses some; the assay was immunoSEQ multiplex PCR. The sample has some 120,000 clones, 90% to 95% seen once. Findings and caveats of the study: Thymic and blood repertoires showed apparently biased V and J gene usage.

The CDR3 length is 16 residues. Germline V gene sequence: CDR1 SGHDN, CDR2 FVKESK. With 1 base clipped from V and 6 bases from J, the junction kept 7 bases outside the gene matches. As to this clone: Its antigen is undetermined.

The clonotype originates from a boy under three years old with a congenital heart defect but otherwise immunologically healthy. The sample comprised thymus tissue. The chain uses TRBV14 and TRBJ2-7, with TRBD1 matching 12 bases. CDR3 region: CASSQGDRGQRGEQYF. The CDR3 DNA reads TGTGCCAGCAGCCAAGGGGACAGGGGGCAAAGAGGCGAGCAGTACTTC.